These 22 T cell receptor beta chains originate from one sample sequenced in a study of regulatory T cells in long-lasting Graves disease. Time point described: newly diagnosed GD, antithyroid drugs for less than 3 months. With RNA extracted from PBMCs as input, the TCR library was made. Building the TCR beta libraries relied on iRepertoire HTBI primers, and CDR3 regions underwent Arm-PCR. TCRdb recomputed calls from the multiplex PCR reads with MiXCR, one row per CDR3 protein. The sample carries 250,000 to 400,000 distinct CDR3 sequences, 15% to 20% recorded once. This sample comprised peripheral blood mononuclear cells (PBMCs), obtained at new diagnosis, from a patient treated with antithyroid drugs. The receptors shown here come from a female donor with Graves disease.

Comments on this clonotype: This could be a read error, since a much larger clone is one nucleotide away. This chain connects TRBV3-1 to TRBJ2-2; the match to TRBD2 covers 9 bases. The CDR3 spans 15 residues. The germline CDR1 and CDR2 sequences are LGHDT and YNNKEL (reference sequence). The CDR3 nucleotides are TGTGCCGGCAGCCAACTGATAGCGGGAGCCGGGGAGCTGTTTTTT. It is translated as CAGSQLIAGAGELFF. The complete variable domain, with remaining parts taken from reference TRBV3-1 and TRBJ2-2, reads DTAVSQTPKYLVTQMGNDKSIKCEQNLGHDTMYWYKQDSKKFLKIMFSYNNKELIINETVPNRFSPKSPDKAHLNLHINSLELGDSAVYFCAGSQLIAGAGELFFGEGSRLTVL.

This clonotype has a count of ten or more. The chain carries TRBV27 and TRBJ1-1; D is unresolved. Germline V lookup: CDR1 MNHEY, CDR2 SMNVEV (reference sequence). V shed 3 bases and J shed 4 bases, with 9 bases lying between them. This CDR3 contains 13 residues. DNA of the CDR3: TGTGCCAGCAGTTTTAAGGTGGGCACTGAAGCTTTCTTT. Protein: CASSFKVGTEAFF.

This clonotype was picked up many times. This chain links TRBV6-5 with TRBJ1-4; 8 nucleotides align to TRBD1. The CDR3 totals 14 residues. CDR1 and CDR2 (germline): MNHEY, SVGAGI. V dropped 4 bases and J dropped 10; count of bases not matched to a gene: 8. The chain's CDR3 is CASSLDRADLKLFF. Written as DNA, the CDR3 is TGTGCCAGCAGTTTGGACAGGGCGGATTTAAAACTGTTTTTT.

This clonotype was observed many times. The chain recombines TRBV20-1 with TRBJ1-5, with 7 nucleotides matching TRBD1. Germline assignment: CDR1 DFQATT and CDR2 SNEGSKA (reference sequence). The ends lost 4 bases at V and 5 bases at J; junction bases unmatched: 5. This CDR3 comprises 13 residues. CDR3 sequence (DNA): TGCAGTGCTAATACAGGGGTGGATCAGCCCCAGCATTTT. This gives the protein CSANTGVDQPQHF.

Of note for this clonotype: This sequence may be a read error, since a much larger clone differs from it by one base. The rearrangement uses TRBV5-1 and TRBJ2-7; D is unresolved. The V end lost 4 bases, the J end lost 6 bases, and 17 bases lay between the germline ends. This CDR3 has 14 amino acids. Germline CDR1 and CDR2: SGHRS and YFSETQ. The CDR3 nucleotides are TGCGCCAGCAGCCTGCGGACGCCGACGGCCGAGCAGTACTTC. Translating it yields CASSLRTPTAEQYF. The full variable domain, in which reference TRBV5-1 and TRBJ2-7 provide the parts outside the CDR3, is KAGVTQTPRYLIKTRGQQVTLSCSPISGHRSVSWYQQTPGQGLQFLFEYFSETQRNKGNFPGRFSGRQFSNSRSEMNVSTLELGDSALYLCASSLRTPTAEQYFGPGTRLTVT.

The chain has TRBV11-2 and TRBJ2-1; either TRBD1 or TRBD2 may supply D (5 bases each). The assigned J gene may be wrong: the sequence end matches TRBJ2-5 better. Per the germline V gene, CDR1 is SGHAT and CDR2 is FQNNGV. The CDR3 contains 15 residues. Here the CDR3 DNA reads TGTGCCAGCAGCTTAGAGCTGGGGGAGTGGGAGACCCAGTACTTC. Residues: CASSLELGEWETQYF.

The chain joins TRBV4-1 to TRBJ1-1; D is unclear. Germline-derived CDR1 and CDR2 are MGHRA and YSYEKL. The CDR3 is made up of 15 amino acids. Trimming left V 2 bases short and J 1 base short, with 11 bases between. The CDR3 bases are TGCGCCAGCAGCCAAACGAGTACCAGGAACACTGAAGCTTTCTTT. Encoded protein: CASSQTSTRNTEAFF.

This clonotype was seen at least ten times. The CDR3, as DNA: TGCGCCAGCAGCTTACCAGGGCGCTCTGGAAACACCATATATTTT. This codes for CASSLPGRSGNTIYF. The chain joins TRBV5-1 to TRBJ1-3; weak D call: TRBD1 (5 bases). CDR3 length: 15 amino acids. Germline V gives CDR1 SGHRS, CDR2 YFSETQ. V lost 2 bases and J 0 bases, leaving 9 bases between the germline ends. Full variable domain (missing parts from reference TRBV5-1 and TRBJ1-3): KAGVTQTPRYLIKTRGQQVTLSCSPISGHRSVSWYQQTPGQGLQFLFEYFSETQRNKGNFPGRFSGRQFSNSRSEMNVSTLELGDSALYLCASSLPGRSGNTIYFGEGSWLTVV.

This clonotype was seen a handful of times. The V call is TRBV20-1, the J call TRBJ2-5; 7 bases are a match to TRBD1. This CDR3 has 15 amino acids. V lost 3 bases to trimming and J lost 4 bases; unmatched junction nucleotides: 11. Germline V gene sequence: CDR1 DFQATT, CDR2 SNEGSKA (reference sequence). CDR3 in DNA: TGCAGTGCTAGGATCCTGACAGGGAGTACAGAGACCCAGTACTTC. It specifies CSARILTGSTETQYF.

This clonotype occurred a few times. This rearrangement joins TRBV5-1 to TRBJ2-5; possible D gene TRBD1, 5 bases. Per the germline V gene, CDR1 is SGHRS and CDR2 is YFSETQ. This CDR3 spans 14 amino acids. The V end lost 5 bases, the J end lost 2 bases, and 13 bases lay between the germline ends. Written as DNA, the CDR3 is TGCGCCAGCAGTGAGACAGACCCACAAGAGACCCAGTACTTC. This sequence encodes CASSETDPQETQYF.

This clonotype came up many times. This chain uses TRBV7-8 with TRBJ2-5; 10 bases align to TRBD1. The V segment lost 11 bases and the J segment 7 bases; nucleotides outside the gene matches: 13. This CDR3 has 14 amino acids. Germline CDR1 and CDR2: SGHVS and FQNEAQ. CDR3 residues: CAGTNRQGAGTQYF. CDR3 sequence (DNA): TGTGCCGGCACCAATCGACAGGGGGCTGGGACCCAGTACTTC.

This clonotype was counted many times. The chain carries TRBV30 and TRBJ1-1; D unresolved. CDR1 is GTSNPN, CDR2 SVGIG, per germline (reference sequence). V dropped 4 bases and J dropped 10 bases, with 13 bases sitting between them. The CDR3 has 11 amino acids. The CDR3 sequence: CAWNVLGGAFF. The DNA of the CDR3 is TGTGCCTGGAACGTCTTGGGAGGAGCTTTCTTT. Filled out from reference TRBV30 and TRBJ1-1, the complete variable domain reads SQTIHQWPATLVQPVGSPLSLECTVEGTSNPNLYWYRQAAGRGLQLLFYSVGIGQISSEVPQNLSASRPQDRQFILSSKKLLLSDSGFYLCAWNVLGGAFFGQGTRLTVV.

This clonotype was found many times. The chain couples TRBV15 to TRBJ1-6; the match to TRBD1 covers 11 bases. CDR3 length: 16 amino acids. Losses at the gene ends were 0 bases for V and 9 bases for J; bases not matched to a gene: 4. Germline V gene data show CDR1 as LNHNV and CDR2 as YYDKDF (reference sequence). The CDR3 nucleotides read TGTGCCACCAGCAGAGATTCCGGGACAGGGGGTTCACCCCTCCACTTT. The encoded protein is CATSRDSGTGGSPLHF.

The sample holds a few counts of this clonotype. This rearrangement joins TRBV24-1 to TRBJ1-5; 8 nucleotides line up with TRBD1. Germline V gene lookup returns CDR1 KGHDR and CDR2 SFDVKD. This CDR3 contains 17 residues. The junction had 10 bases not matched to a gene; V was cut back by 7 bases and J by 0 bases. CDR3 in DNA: TGTGCCACCAGCAAAGGACAGGGACGTTCTAGCAATCAGCCCCAGCATTTT. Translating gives CATSKGQGRSSNQPQHF.

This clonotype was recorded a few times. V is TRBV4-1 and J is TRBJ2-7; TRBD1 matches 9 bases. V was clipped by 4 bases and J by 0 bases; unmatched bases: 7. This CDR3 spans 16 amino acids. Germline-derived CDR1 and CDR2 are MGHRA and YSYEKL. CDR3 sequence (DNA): TGCGCCAGCAGCCCGGGACAGGGATTTTCCTCCTACGAGCAGTACTTC. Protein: CASSPGQGFSSYEQYF.

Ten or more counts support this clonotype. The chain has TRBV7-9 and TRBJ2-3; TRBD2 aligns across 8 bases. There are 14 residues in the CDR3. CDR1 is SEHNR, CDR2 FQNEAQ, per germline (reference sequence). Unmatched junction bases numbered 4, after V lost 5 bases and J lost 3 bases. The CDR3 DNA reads TGTGCCAGCAGCGACGGGACTAGTACAGATACGCAGTATTTT. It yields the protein CASSDGTSTDTQYF.

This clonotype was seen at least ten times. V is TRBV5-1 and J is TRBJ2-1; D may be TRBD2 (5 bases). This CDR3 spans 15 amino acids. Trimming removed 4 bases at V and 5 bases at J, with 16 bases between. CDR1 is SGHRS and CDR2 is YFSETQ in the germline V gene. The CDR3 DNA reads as TGCGCCAGCAGCCTTTCGGGGTCTGGGCACAATGAGCAGTTCTTC. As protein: CASSLSGSGHNEQFF. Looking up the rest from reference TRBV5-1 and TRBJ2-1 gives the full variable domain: KAGVTQTPRYLIKTRGQQVTLSCSPISGHRSVSWYQQTPGQGLQFLFEYFSETQRNKGNFPGRFSGRQFSNSRSEMNVSTLELGDSALYLCASSLSGSGHNEQFFGPGTRLTVL.

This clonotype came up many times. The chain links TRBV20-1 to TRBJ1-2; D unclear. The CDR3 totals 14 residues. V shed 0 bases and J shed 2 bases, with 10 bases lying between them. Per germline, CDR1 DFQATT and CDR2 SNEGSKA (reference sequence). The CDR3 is CSARDPGGNYGYTF. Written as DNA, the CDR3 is TGCAGTGCTAGAGATCCCGGCGGGAACTATGGCTACACCTTC.

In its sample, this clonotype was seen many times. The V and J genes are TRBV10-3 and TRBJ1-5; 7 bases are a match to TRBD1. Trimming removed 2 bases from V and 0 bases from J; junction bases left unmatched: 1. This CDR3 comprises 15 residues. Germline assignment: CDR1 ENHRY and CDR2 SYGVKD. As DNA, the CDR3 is TGTGCCATCAGTGAGGACAGGGCTAGCAATCAGCCCCAGCATTTT. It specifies CAISEDRASNQPQHF.

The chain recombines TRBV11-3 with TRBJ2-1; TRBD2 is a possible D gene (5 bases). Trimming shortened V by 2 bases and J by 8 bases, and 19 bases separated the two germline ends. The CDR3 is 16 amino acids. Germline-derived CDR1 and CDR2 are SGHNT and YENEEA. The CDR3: CASSLRAVGLRDEQFF. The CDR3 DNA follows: TGTGCCAGCAGCTTAAGAGCGGTGGGCCTGAGGGATGAGCAGTTCTTC.

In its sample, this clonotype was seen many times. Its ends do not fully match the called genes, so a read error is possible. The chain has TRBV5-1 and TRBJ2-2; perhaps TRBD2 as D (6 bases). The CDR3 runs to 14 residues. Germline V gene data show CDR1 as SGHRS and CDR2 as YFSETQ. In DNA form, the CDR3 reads TGTGCCAGCAGTTACGGGAGGAACACCGGGGAGCTGTTTTTT. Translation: CASSYGRNTGELFF.

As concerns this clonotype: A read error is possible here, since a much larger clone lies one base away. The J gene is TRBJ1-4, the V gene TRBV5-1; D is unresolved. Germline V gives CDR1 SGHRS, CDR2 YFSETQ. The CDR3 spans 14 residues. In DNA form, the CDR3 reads TGCGCCAGCAGCTTGGTGTCAGGTTCTGAAAGACTGTTTTTT. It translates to CASSLVSGSERLFF. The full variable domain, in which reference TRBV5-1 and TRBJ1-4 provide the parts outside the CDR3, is KAGVTQTPRYLIKTRGQQVTLSCSPISGHRSVSWYQQTPGQGLQFLFEYFSETQRNKGNFPGRFSGRQFSNSRSEMNVSTLELGDSALYLCASSLVSGSERLFFGSGTQLSVL.